This T cell receptor (beta chain) originates from a study of shared clonotypes between healthy human individuals. On the study more broadly: Each donor's CD4 naive and CD4 memory cells filled three plates apiece, CD8 naive two, and CD8 memory one.

The protocol was immunoSEQ multiplex PCR, while the TCRdb copy is restricted to in-frame clones and leaves out a portion. The table includes roughly 2.2 million clones, under 95% detected once. A CD45RA-negative memory subset and a CD45RA+ naive subset were separated from the CD4+ cells. This clone has just a few counts. The sample comprised naive CD4+ T cells from PBMCs. Subset described: CD45RA+ positively selected. This receptor was identified in a man between 18 and 35 years old in good health. Some clones in this sample may be carry-over from other donors' samples.

This chain's CDR3 is CASSVDRGSDYGYTF. DNA of the CDR3: TGTGCCAGCAGCGTAGACCGCGGGAGCGACTATGGCTACACCTTC. This rearrangement joins TRBV9 to TRBJ1-2; D not certain. CDR3 length: 15 residues. Trimming cost V 0 bases and J 3 bases, with 12 bases left between them. Germline lookup yields CDR1 SGDLS and CDR2 YYNGEE. The entire variable domain, with the rest obtained from reference TRBV9 and TRBJ1-2, is as follows: DSGVTQTPKHLITATGQRVTLRCSPRSGDLSVYWYQQSLDQGLQFLIQYYNGEERAKGNILERFSAQQFPDLHSELNLSSLELGDSALYFCASSVDRGSDYGYTFGSGTRLTVV.